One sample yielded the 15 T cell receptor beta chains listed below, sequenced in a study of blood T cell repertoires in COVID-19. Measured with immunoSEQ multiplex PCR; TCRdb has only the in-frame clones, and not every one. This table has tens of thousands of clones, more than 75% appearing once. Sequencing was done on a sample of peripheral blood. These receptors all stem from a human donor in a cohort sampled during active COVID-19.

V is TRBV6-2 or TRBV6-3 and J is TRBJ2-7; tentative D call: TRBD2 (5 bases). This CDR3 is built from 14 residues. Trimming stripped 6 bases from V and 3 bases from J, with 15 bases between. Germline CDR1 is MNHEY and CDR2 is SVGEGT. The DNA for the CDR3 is TGTGCCAGCAGCCCGTACGGACTGAGCTACGAGCAGTACTTC. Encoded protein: CASSPYGLSYEQYF.

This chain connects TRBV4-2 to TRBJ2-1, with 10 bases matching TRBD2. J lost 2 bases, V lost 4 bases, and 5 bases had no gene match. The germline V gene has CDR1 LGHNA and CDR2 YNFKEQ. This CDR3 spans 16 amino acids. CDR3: CASSLNSGRTYNEQFF. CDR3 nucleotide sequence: TGTGCCAGCAGCCTCAATAGCGGGAGGACCTACAATGAGCAGTTCTTC.

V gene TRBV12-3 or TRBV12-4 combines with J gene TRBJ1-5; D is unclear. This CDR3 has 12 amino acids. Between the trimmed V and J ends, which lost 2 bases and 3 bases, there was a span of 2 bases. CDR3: CASSLYNQPQHF. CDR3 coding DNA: TGTGCCAGCAGTTTATACAATCAGCCCCAGCATTTT.

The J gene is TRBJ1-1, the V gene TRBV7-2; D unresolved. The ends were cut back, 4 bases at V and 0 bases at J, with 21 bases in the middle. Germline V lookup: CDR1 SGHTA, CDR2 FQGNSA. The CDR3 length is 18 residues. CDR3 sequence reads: CASSSVAPSWRMNTEAFF. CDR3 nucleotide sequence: TGTGCCAGCAGCTCAGTAGCACCCTCCTGGAGGATGAACACTGAAGCTTTCTTT.

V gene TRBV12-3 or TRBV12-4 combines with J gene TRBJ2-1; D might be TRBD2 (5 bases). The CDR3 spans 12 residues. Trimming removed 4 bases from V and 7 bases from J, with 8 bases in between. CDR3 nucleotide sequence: TGTGCCAGCAGTTCAAGCGGAAATGAGCAGTTCTTC. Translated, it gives CASSSSGNEQFF.

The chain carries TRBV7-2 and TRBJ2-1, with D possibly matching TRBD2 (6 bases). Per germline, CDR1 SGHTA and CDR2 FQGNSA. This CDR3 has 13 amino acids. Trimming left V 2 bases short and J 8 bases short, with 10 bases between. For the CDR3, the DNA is TGTGCCAGCAGCTTAAGCGGGTTCGATGAGCAGTTCTTC. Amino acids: CASSLSGFDEQFF.

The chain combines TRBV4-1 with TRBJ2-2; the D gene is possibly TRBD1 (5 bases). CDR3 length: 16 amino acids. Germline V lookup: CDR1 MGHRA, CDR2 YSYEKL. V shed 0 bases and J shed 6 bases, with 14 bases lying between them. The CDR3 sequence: CASSQEPRVVSGELFF. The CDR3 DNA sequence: TGCGCCAGCAGCCAAGAACCCAGGGTAGTATCCGGGGAGCTGTTTTTT.

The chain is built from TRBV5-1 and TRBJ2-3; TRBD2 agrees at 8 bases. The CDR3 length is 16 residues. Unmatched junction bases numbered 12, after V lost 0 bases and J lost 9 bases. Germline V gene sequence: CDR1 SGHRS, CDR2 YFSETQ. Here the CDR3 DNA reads TGCGCCAGCAGCTTGGTACCCTCACGGGGGGGGGCGACGCAGTATTTT. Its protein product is CASSLVPSRGGATQYF.

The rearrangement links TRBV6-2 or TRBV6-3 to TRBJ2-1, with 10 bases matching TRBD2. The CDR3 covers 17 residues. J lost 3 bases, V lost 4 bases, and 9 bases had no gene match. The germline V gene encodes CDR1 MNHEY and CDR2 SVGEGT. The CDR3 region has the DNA TGTGCCAGCAGTTTGACTAGCGGGTTGGCACGCTACAATGAGCAGTTCTTC. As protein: CASSLTSGLARYNEQFF.

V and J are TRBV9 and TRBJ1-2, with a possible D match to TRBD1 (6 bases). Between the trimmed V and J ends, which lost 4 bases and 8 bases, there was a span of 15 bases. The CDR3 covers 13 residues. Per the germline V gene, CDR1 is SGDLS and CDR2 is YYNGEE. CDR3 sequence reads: CASSPQQGYGYTF. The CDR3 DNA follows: TGTGCCAGCAGCCCCCAGCAGGGGTACGGCTACACCTTC.

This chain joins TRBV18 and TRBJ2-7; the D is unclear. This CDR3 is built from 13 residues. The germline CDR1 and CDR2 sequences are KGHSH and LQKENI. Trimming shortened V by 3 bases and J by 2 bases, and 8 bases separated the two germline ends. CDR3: CASSPYVAYEQYF. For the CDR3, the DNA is TGTGCCAGCTCACCGTATGTCGCCTACGAGCAGTACTTC.

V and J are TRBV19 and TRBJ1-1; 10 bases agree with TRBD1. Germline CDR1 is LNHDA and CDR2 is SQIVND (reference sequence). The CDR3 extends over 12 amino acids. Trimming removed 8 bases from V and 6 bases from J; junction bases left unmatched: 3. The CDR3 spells CASRQGAAEAFF. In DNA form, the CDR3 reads TGTGCCAGTCGACAGGGGGCCGCTGAAGCTTTCTTT.

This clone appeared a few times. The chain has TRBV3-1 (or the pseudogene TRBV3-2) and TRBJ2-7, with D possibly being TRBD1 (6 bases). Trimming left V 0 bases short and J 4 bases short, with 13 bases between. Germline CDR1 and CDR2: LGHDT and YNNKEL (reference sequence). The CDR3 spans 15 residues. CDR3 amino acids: CASSQERQGKYEQYF. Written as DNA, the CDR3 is TGTGCCAGCAGCCAAGAGCGGCAGGGGAAATACGAGCAGTACTTC.

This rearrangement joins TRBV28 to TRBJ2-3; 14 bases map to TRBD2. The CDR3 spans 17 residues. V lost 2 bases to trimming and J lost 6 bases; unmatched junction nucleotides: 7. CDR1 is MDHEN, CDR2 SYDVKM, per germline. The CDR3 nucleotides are TGTGCCAGCAGTTTAATGGGACTAGCGGGAGCCCGGGATACGCAGTATTTT. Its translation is CASSLMGLAGARDTQYF. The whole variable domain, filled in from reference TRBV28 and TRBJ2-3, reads DVKVTQSSRYLVKRTGEKVFLECVQDMDHENMFWYRQDPGLGLRLIYFSYDVKMKEKGDIPEGYSVSREKKERFSLILESASTNQTSMYLCASSLMGLAGARDTQYFGPGTRLTVL.

The CDR3 DNA is TGTGCCAGTAGTTCCAGGGTGACCTACGAGCAGTACTTC. This translates into CASSSRVTYEQYF. The chain couples TRBV19 to TRBJ2-7, with D possibly being TRBD1 (5 bases). The CDR3 is made up of 13 amino acids. Germline assignment: CDR1 LNHDA and CDR2 SQIVND (reference sequence). Trimming removed 5 bases at V and 2 bases at J, with 10 bases between.